One sample yielded the 30 T cell receptor beta chains listed below, sequenced in a study of shared clonotypes between healthy human individuals. Measured with immunoSEQ multiplex PCR; TCRdb has only the in-frame clones, and not every one. The sample yields 1,500,000 or so clones, approximately 98.5% seen once. Sequencing was carried out using naive CD4+ T cells sorted from blood. Indicated subset: CD45RA+ positively selected. These receptor sequences come from a man aged 25 to 40 in good health.

In regard to this clone: At the DNA level, this CDR3 is encoded by other sequences in the same sample as well. The V call is TRBV6-6, the J call TRBJ2-7; TRBD2 matches at 9 bases. The CDR3 has 14 residues. Trimming at V came to 6 bases and at J to 4 bases, leaving 7 bases not matched to a gene. Germline V gives CDR1 MNHNY, CDR2 SVGAGI (reference sequence). The CDR3 coding sequence is TGTGCCAGCAGGAAGACTAGCGGTACTTACGAGCAGTACTTC. Its translation: CASRKTSGTYEQYF.

This rearrangement joins TRBV27 to TRBJ2-1; possible D gene TRBD2, 5 bases. The CDR3 spans 13 residues. Trimming took off 6 bases at V and 8 bases at J, with 14 bases between the two ends. Germline CDR1 is MNHEY and CDR2 is SMNVEV (reference sequence). The CDR3 coding sequence is TGTGCCAGCAGGCCCTTCGGTAGCGATGAGCAGTTCTTC. It codes for CASRPFGSDEQFF.

The rearrangement links TRBV7-2 to TRBJ2-1; 12 positions match TRBD2. The germline V gene encodes CDR1 SGHTA and CDR2 FQGNSA. This CDR3 region has 16 residues. Trimming at V came to 5 bases and at J to 3 bases, leaving 5 bases not matched to a gene. The CDR3 DNA reads as TGTGCCAGCAGCATACGACTAGCGGGAGTCTACAATGAGCAGTTCTTC. Translating gives CASSIRLAGVYNEQFF.

This clone was recorded once. The chain links TRBV5-5 to TRBJ2-7; D unresolved. The V and J ends lost 1 base and 3 bases respectively, with 11 bases between them. This CDR3 contains 14 residues. Germline-derived CDR1 and CDR2 are SGHKS and YYEKEE (reference sequence). The CDR3 DNA reads as TGTGCCAGCAGCTTGTATCAAATCAACTACGAGCAGTACTTC. This codes for CASSLYQINYEQYF.

The rearrangement links TRBV12-5 to TRBJ2-1; D remains ambiguous. This CDR3 comprises 11 residues. The V gene's germline CDR1 is LGHNT and CDR2 FRNRAP. Trimming removed 2 bases at V and 10 bases at J, with 6 bases between. In DNA form, the CDR3 reads TGTGCTAGTGGTTTGCTGGGGGAGCAGTTCTTC. As protein: CASGLLGEQFF.

The chain uses TRBV19 and TRBJ2-5; TRBD2 matches 15 bases. J was trimmed by 3 bases and V by 9 bases; bases with no gene match: 5. CDR1 is LNHDA, CDR2 SQIVND, per germline (reference sequence). This CDR3 is built from 15 residues. The CDR3 is CASLGLAGGEETQYF. CDR3 sequence (DNA): TGTGCCAGCCTGGGACTAGCGGGAGGAGAAGAGACCCAGTACTTC.

The rearrangement links TRBV7-2 to TRBJ1-2; 7 bases fit TRBD1. CDR1 and CDR2 (germline): SGHTA, FQGNSA. The CDR3 length is 14 residues. The V and J ends lost 1 base and 4 bases, in that order; junction bases with no gene match: 3. CDR3 loop: CASSLGQGSYGYTF. The CDR3 nucleotides are TGTGCCAGCAGCTTAGGACAGGGTAGCTATGGCTACACCTTC.

V is TRBV6-5 and J is TRBJ2-7; D is perhaps TRBD1 (5 bases). Deletions cut 2 bases from V and 2 bases from J, with 10 bases between. CDR1 MNHEY and CDR2 SVGAGI come from the germline V gene. The CDR3 contains 14 residues. DNA of the CDR3: TGTGCCAGCAGTTACACGGACATGACCTACGAGCAGTACTTC. Protein: CASSYTDMTYEQYF.

J is TRBJ1-1 and V is TRBV5-1, with 8 bases aligning to TRBD1. Germline-derived CDR1 and CDR2 are SGHRS and YFSETQ. J was trimmed by 3 bases and V by 2 bases; bases with no gene match: 3. The CDR3 covers 14 residues. CDR3 sequence (DNA): TGCGCCAGCAGCTTACAGGGGGTTGACACTGAAGCTTTCTTT. Translation gives CASSLQGVDTEAFF.

The genes are TRBV4-1 and TRBJ2-7; no clear D gene. V was shortened by 0 bases and J by 2 bases, with 8 bases between the two germline ends. The CDR3 sequence is 14 residues long. Germline CDR1 and CDR2: MGHRA and YSYEKL. The CDR3 sequence: CASSQESSAYEQYF. CDR3 nucleotides: TGCGCCAGCAGCCAAGAAAGTTCCGCCTACGAGCAGTACTTC.

CDR3 residues: CAGTPRERMNTGELFF. The CDR3 DNA reads as TGTGCCGGAACACCCAGGGAAAGGATGAACACCGGGGAGCTGTTTTTT. This chain uses TRBV7-9 with TRBJ2-2, with D possibly TRBD1 on 5 matching bases. Germline-derived CDR1 and CDR2 are SEHNR and FQNEAQ (reference sequence). V lost 11 bases and J 1 base, leaving 20 bases between the germline ends. The CDR3 runs to 16 residues.

This clone was observed once. The chain uses TRBV15 and TRBJ2-2; perhaps TRBD2 as D (5 bases). V lost 3 bases to trimming and J lost 2 bases, with 19 bases between them. CDR1 is LNHNV and CDR2 is YYDKDF in the germline V gene (reference sequence). The length of the CDR3 is 18 residues. The CDR3 DNA sequence: TGTGCCACCAGCAGTGCCGTCGTAGGACTGACTAACACCGGGGAGCTGTTTTTT. Residues: CATSSAVVGLTNTGELFF.

A note on this clone: This specimen includes other DNA sequences encoding the same CDR3. V is TRBV7-9 and J is TRBJ2-1, with 7 nucleotides matching TRBD1. CDR3 length: 15 amino acids. V lost 5 bases to trimming and J lost 0 bases; unmatched junction nucleotides: 4. CDR1 SEHNR and CDR2 FQNEAQ come from the germline V gene (reference sequence). In nucleotides, the CDR3 is TGTGCCAGCAGCCTTTCAGGGGGCTCCTACAATGAGCAGTTCTTC. Protein product: CASSLSGGSYNEQFF.

The CDR3 DNA reads as TGCAGCGCCGGACAGGGGGCGGAGACCCAGTACTTC. Protein sequence: CSAGQGAETQYF. The V and J genes are TRBV29-1 and TRBJ2-5; 11 nucleotides line up with TRBD1. The CDR3 totals 12 residues. Germline V gene sequence: CDR1 SQVTM, CDR2 ANQGSEA. V shed 7 bases and J 5 bases; nucleotides not matched to a gene: 3.

The chain couples TRBV6-1 to TRBJ2-5; D is unclear. Germline V gene data show CDR1 as MNHNS and CDR2 as SASEGT. Trimming pared 3 bases from V and 0 bases from J, leaving 8 bases between. CDR3 length: 14 amino acids. The CDR3 here is CASSDRLHQETQYF. The DNA of the CDR3 is TGTGCCAGCAGTGATCGGCTACACCAAGAGACCCAGTACTTC.

Comment on this clone: In the same sample, other DNA sequences code for this CDR3. The genes are TRBV18 and TRBJ2-2; D uncertain. Germline CDR1 is KGHSH and CDR2 is LQKENI. Trimming removed 0 bases at V and 0 bases at J, with 2 bases between. CDR3 size: 14 residues. The CDR3 loop reads CASSPPSNTGELFF. The CDR3 region has the DNA TGTGCCAGCTCACCACCGTCGAACACCGGGGAGCTGTTTTTT.

This clone was picked up one time. The J gene is TRBJ2-3, the V gene TRBV6-1; D possibly corresponds to TRBD2 (5 bases). The CDR3 totals 16 residues. CDR1 MNHNS and CDR2 SASEGT come from the germline V gene. V lost 0 bases and J lost 4, with 14 bases in between. The CDR3 nucleotides are TGTGCCAGCAGTGAAGCCTACAGAGTGAGGGCAGATACGCAGTATTTT. Translating it yields CASSEAYRVRADTQYF.

This clone has only one observation. The rearrangement joins TRBV5-1 to TRBJ2-4; D might be TRBD1 (5 bases). The germline V gene encodes CDR1 SGHRS and CDR2 YFSETQ. V dropped 0 bases and J dropped 0 bases, with 10 bases sitting between them. The CDR3 is made up of 16 amino acids. In DNA form, the CDR3 reads TGCGCCAGCAGCTTGGCCCCGGACATAGCCAAAAACATTCAGTACTTC. Its protein is CASSLAPDIAKNIQYF.

Comments on this clone: This same CDR3 is encoded by further DNA sequences in the sample. The chain is built from TRBV7-9 and TRBJ2-2; D not resolved. V shed 1 base and J shed 6 bases, with 3 bases lying between them. CDR1 SEHNR and CDR2 FQNEAQ come from the germline V gene (reference sequence). CDR3 length equals 12 residues. The DNA for the CDR3 is TGTGCCAGCAGCTTAGGCCCCGGGGAGCTGTTTTTT. Translated: CASSLGPGELFF.

In this sample, this clone turned up once. This chain connects TRBV15 to TRBJ2-2; either TRBD1 or TRBD2 may fit D (6 bases each). CDR1 is LNHNV, CDR2 YYDKDF, per germline (reference sequence). Trimming left V 4 bases short and J 3 bases short, with 24 bases between. This CDR3 contains 19 residues. The CDR3 loop is CATSKDAQLEGGYTGELFF. For the CDR3, the DNA is TGTGCCACCAGCAAAGACGCTCAACTAGAAGGGGGGTACACCGGGGAGCTGTTTTTT.

The gene calls are TRBV27 and TRBJ2-7; 7 nucleotides line up with TRBD1. The V gene end was trimmed by 5 bases and the J gene end by 1 base; junction bases not matched to a gene: 8. Per the germline V gene, CDR1 is MNHEY and CDR2 is SMNVEV (reference sequence). The CDR3 runs to 15 residues. The CDR3 sequence is CASSPTGIVSYEQYF. DNA of the CDR3: TGTGCCAGCAGTCCGACAGGGATCGTTTCCTACGAGCAGTACTTC.

The chain uses TRBV5-1 and TRBJ2-7; the D gene is possibly TRBD1 (6 bases). Germline lookup yields CDR1 SGHRS and CDR2 YFSETQ. CDR3 length: 13 residues. V lost 4 bases and J 2 bases, leaving 10 bases between the germline ends. This chain's CDR3 is CASSRTETYEQYF. In DNA, the CDR3 is TGCGCCAGCAGCCGGACAGAGACCTACGAGCAGTACTTC.

The gene calls are TRBV29-1 and TRBJ1-4, with D unclear. The germline V gene encodes CDR1 SQVTM and CDR2 ANQGSEA. V was clipped by 4 bases and J by 8 bases, with 11 bases between them. The CDR3 runs to 12 residues. CDR3 sequence: CSVGKGGEKLFF. The CDR3, as DNA: TGCAGCGTTGGGAAGGGAGGCGAAAAACTGTTTTTT.

The V and J genes are TRBV30 and TRBJ2-3; 11 bases are shared with TRBD2. CDR1 is GTSNPN, CDR2 SVGIG, per germline (reference sequence). The V segment lost 4 bases and the J segment 2 bases; nucleotides outside the gene matches: 2. This CDR3 region has 14 residues. The CDR3 coding sequence is TGTGCCTGGAAGACTAGCGGGAACACAGATACGCAGTATTTT. Translating gives CAWKTSGNTDTQYF.

The chain is built from TRBV10-2 and TRBJ1-1; D ambiguous. Deletions cut 4 bases from V and 1 base from J, with 7 bases between. The CDR3 has 13 residues. The germline V gene has CDR1 WSHSY and CDR2 SAAADI. Here the CDR3 DNA reads TGCGCCAGCAGTGGAATGGGGAACACTGAAGCTTTCTTT. Protein sequence: CASSGMGNTEAFF.

This rearrangement joins TRBV7-9 to TRBJ2-3; D gene uncertain. The CDR3 extends over 13 amino acids. V gave up 5 bases and J gave up 1 base, with 7 bases separating them. CDR1 SEHNR and CDR2 FQNEAQ come from the germline V gene (reference sequence). The CDR3 here is CASSPIRTDTQYF. Here the CDR3 DNA reads TGTGCCAGCAGCCCTATCCGCACAGATACGCAGTATTTT.

J is TRBJ2-7 and V is TRBV5-1; 11 positions match TRBD2. This CDR3 has 14 amino acids. Trimming cost V 4 bases and J 4 bases; bases outside gene matches: 4. Germline assignment: CDR1 SGHRS and CDR2 YFSETQ. In DNA form, the CDR3 reads TGCGCCAGCAGCACCGCTAGCGGGAGGTACGAGCAGTACTTC. Protein sequence: CASSTASGRYEQYF.

The V call is TRBV9, the J call TRBJ2-7; D is ambiguous. Germline-derived CDR1 and CDR2 are SGDLS and YYNGEE. The CDR3 is made up of 14 amino acids. Trimming took 2 bases from V and 1 from J, leaving 10 bases between them. DNA for the CDR3: TGTGCCAGCAGCGTGACCCAGCAGTCCTACGAGCAGTACTTC. This encodes CASSVTQQSYEQYF.

The rearrangement joins TRBV5-4 to TRBJ2-7; 9 bases align to TRBD2. The CDR3 spans 15 residues. The J segment lost 2 bases and the V segment lost 0 bases, leaving 3 bases of the junction unmatched. Per germline, CDR1 SGHNT and CDR2 YYREEE (reference sequence). The CDR3 sequence: CASSLGSSGAYEQYF. CDR3 nucleotide sequence: TGTGCCAGCAGCTTGGGGTCTAGCGGGGCCTACGAGCAGTACTTC.

J is TRBJ2-7 and V is TRBV10-3; TRBD1 matches at 10 bases. V shed 11 bases, J shed 3 bases, and the junction held 7 bases outside the gene matches. This CDR3 has 13 residues. Per the germline V gene, CDR1 is ENHRY and CDR2 is SYGVKD. CDR3 bases: TGTGCCTCAAGTAGGACAGGGGGCTACGAGCAGTACTTC. It yields the protein CASSRTGGYEQYF.